This passage covers 3 T cell receptor beta chains from one sample sequenced in a study of cytomegalovirus exposure and HLA in healthy donors. The PCR had 60 Vbeta and 13 Jbeta primers. This table comes from immunoSEQ multiplex PCR, and its TCRdb copy is limited to in-frame clones, with some not included. The table has roughly 72,000 clones, around 70% seen once. The sample comprised PBMCs. The receptors were gathered from a human donor in good health.

V usage is TRBV2 and J usage is TRBJ2-3, with 10 bases that match TRBD2. Germline V gene data show CDR1 as SNHLY and CDR2 as FYNNEI. Trimming at V came to 5 bases and at J to 4 bases, leaving 6 bases not matched to a gene. This CDR3 is built from 15 residues. In DNA form, the CDR3 reads TGTGCCAGCAGTCCGGGACTAGCGAACCCAGATACGCAGTATTTT. This gives the protein CASSPGLANPDTQYF.

The chain has TRBV7-8 and TRBJ1-3; D remains unclear. V lost 1 base and J 0 bases, leaving 7 bases between the germline ends. The CDR3 runs 15 residues. Germline lookup yields CDR1 SGHVS and CDR2 FQNEAQ. DNA for the CDR3: TGTGCCAGCAGCTTAGGAGGAGGCTCTGGAAACACCATATATTTT. Its translation is CASSLGGGSGNTIYF. Looking up the rest from reference TRBV7-8 and TRBJ1-3 gives the full variable domain: GAGVSQSPRYKVAKRGQDVALRCDPISGHVSLFWYQQALGQGPEFLTYFQNEAQLDKSGLPSDRFFAERPEGSVSTLKIQRTQQEDSAVYLCASSLGGGSGNTIYFGEGSWLTVV.

The rearrangement links TRBV28 to TRBJ2-7, with 9 bases fitting TRBD2. Germline-derived CDR1 and CDR2 are MDHEN and SYDVKM. The CDR3 sequence is 19 residues long. V dropped 1 base and J dropped 3; count of bases not matched to a gene: 16. CDR3 DNA sequence: TGTGCCAGCAGTTTATTTGAGTTTCCGCTAGCGGGAAGTGGCTACGAGCAGTACTTC. Residues: CASSLFEFPLAGSGYEQYF.